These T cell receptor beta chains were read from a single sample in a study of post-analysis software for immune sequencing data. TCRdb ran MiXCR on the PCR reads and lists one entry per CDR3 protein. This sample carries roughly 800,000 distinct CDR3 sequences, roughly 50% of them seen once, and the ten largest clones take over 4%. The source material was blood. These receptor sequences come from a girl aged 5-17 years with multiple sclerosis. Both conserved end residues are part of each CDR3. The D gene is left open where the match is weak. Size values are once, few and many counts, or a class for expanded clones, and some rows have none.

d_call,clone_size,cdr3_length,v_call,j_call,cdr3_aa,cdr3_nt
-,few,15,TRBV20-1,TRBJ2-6,CSARDHRAGANVLTF,TGCAGTGCTAGAGATCACAGAGCTGGGGCCAACGTCCTGACTTTC
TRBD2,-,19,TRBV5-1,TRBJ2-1,CASSLGLAGGPVTYNEQFF,TGCGCCAGCAGCTTGGGACTGGCGGGGGGGCCGGTCACCTACAATGAGCAGTTCTTC
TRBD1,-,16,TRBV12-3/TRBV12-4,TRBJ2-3,CASSSPNRGSTDTQYF,TGTGCCAGCAGTTCCCCCAACAGGGGCAGCACAGATACGCAGTATTTT
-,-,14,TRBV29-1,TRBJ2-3,CSAGPGARADTQYF,TGCAGCGCCGGACCTGGGGCAAGAGCAGATACGCAGTATTTT
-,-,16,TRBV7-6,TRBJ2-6,CASSFSGAGGANVLTF,TGTGCCAGCAGCTTTTCGGGGGCTGGTGGGGCCAACGTCCTGACTTTC
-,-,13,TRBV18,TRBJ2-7,CASSHGQNYEQYF,TGTGCCAGCTCACATGGACAGAATTACGAGCAGTACTTC
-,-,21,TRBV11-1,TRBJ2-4,CASSSLRNLAAERGEENIQYF,TGTGCCAGCAGCTCCCTCCGGAATTTGGCGGCAGAGAGAGGAGAAGAAAACATTCAGTACTTC
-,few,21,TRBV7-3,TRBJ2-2,CASSLTYPNVLRGGATGELFF,TGTGCCAGCAGCTTAACGTATCCAAACGTCCTGCGGGGCGGGGCCACCGGGGAGCTGTTTTTT
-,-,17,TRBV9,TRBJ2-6,CASSVELGASGANVLTF,TGTGCCAGCAGCGTAGAGTTGGGAGCGTCTGGGGCCAACGTCCTGACTTTC
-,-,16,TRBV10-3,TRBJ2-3,CAIGGLSAPGGDTQYF,TGTGCCATCGGGGGGCTTTCGGCGCCCGGGGGAGATACGCAGTATTTT
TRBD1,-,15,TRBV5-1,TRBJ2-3,CASSSGQAIADTQYF,TGCGCCAGCAGCTCGGGACAGGCCATAGCAGATACGCAGTATTTT
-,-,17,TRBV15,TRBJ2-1,CATSRDRRISSYNEQFF,TGTGCCACCAGCAGAGATAGACGCATCAGCTCCTACAATGAGCAGTTCTTC
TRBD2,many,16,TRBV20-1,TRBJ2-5,CSATPGLAGGRGTQYF,TGCAGTGCTACCCCCGGGCTAGCGGGGGGGCGAGGGACCCAGTACTTC
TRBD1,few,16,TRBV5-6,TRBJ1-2,CASSSRTGVSRRGYTF,TGTGCCAGCAGCTCTCGGACAGGGGTATCCCGTCGTGGCTACACCTTC
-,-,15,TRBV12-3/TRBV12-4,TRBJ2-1,CASNTGTGPYNEQFF,TGTGCCAGCAATACAGGGACGGGCCCCTACAATGAGCAGTTCTTC
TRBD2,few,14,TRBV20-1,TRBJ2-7,CSASRLAGVYEQYF,TGCAGTGCTAGTAGGTTAGCGGGGGTCTACGAGCAGTACTTC
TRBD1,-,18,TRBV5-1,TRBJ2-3,CASSLALVTGVVTDTQYF,TGCGCCAGCAGCTTGGCCTTAGTGACAGGGGTCGTCACAGATACGCAGTATTTT